This TCR beta chain was sequenced for a study of vaccination effects on CD4 cells after COVID-19. Across the whole study: After the second dose, samples were taken at median day 72.

An approximately ten-day culture period preceded the isolation of CD4+ T cells. Of the BNT162b2 and mRNA-1273 vaccines, participants received two doses of one or the other. Method: immunoSEQ multiplex PCR; TCRdb's copy keeps in-frame clones and lacks some. The table lists tens of thousands of clones, over 75% of them singletons. The germline V gene encodes CDR1 DFQATT and CDR2 SNEGSKA (reference sequence). Trimming shortened V by 6 bases and J by 10 bases, and 13 bases separated the two germline ends. The CDR3 runs to 11 residues. Notes on the study in general: Convalescent patients were scarce in the study, and it lacked early post-infection timepoints.

Note on this clone: The target antigen is unknown.

The rearrangement uses TRBV20-1 and TRBJ2-4; D may be TRBD2 (5 bases). The input for sequencing was CD4+ T cells from PBMCs cultured without peptide, taken after COVID-19 vaccination. This TCR was recovered from a human donor who received a COVID-19 vaccine. The CDR3 reads CSARGRDIQYF. CDR3 sequence (DNA): TGCAGTGCCCGAGGTCGGGATATTCAGTACTTC.